The 20 T cell receptor beta chains below were found in one sample sequenced in a study of PD-L1 blockade in urothelial cancer. Regarding time point: peripheral blood 6 weeks after treatment start. Assay used: immunoSEQ multiplex PCR; TCRdb lists only in-frame clones, some missing. This repertoire shows 35,000 to 45,000 clones, about 85% found once; its top ten account for 2% to 3%. The specimen was PBMCs, collected around atezolizumab (anti-PD-L1) treatment. All receptors come from an older man with urothelial cancer.

V usage is TRBV5-1 and J usage is TRBJ2-7, with TRBD2 matching over 10 bases. Germline V CDR1 and CDR2: SGHRS, YFSETQ. After removal of 3 bases from V and 3 bases from J, the junction contained 9 bases not matched to a gene. This CDR3 spans 16 amino acids. Here the CDR3 reads CASSWGATSGRYEQYF. The CDR3 nucleotides are TGCGCCAGCAGCTGGGGGGCGACTAGCGGGCGCTACGAGCAGTACTTC.

The chain links TRBV19 to TRBJ1-2; 11 positions agree with TRBD1. Germline values: CDR1 LNHDA, CDR2 SQIVND (reference sequence). V dropped 5 bases and J dropped 8; count of bases not matched to a gene: 10. The CDR3 runs to 15 residues. In nucleotides, the CDR3 is TGTGCCAGTAGTGACCGGGACAGGGGGTCTGAGGGCTACACCTTC. Translation: CASSDRDRGSEGYTF.

The J gene is TRBJ2-2, the V gene TRBV7-2, with 8 bases lining up with TRBD2. Trimming at V came to 5 bases and at J to 4 bases, leaving 9 bases not matched to a gene. This CDR3 comprises 16 residues. The V gene's germline CDR1 is SGHTA and CDR2 FQGNSA. This CDR3 is CASSNSGMVGTGELFF. The CDR3 DNA reads as TGTGCCAGCAGCAATAGCGGGATGGTTGGCACCGGGGAGCTGTTTTTT.

The genes are TRBV5-1 and TRBJ2-1; TRBD2 matches 14 bases. The CDR3 consists of 21 residues. Germline loops: CDR1 SGHRS, CDR2 YFSETQ. J lost 5 bases, V lost 0 bases, and 16 bases had no gene match. Here the CDR3 reads CASSLAEGTPGLAGEDNEQFF. Written as DNA, the CDR3 is TGCGCCAGCAGCTTGGCGGAGGGGACCCCGGGACTAGCGGGAGAGGACAATGAGCAGTTCTTC.

The chain joins TRBV5-1 to TRBJ2-7, with 10 nucleotides matching TRBD2. The germline V gene encodes CDR1 SGHRS and CDR2 YFSETQ. The CDR3 consists of 19 residues. The junction had 18 bases not matched to a gene; V was cut back by 4 bases and J by 2 bases. The CDR3 coding sequence is TGCGCCAGCAGCGGCAGTATCTTGGCTAGCGGGAGAGCGGCCTACGAGCAGTACTTC. Its protein is CASSGSILASGRAAYEQYF.

The chain is built from TRBV2 and TRBJ1-4, with 7 bases that match TRBD1. The CDR3 extends over 14 amino acids. The germline gives CDR1 SNHLY, CDR2 FYNNEI. The ends lost 6 bases at V and 5 bases at J; junction bases unmatched: 6. The CDR3 region has the DNA TGTGCCAGCAGAACCGGGACAGAAAATGAAAAACTGTTTTTT. Translating gives CASRTGTENEKLFF.

CDR3 in DNA: TGTGCCAGCTCACCAGGCCAGTCATATGGCTACACCTTC. Encoded protein: CASSPGQSYGYTF. The genes are TRBV18 and TRBJ1-2; the D is unclear. Germline CDR1 reads KGHSH; CDR2 reads LQKENI. Trimming removed 2 bases at V and 5 bases at J, with 9 bases between. The CDR3 contains 13 residues.

In this sample, this clone turned up a few times. This chain links TRBV6-4 with TRBJ2-2; D not certain. The germline CDR1 and CDR2 sequences are MRHNA and SNTAGT. The CDR3 consists of 14 residues. V was trimmed by 4 bases and J by 4 bases, leaving 10 bases between them. The DNA of the CDR3 is TGTGCCAGCAGTGTCTCCGAGGCCACCGGGGAGCTGTTTTTT. It specifies CASSVSEATGELFF.

The genes are TRBV5-4 and TRBJ1-2; perhaps TRBD1 as D (5 bases). Per the germline V gene, CDR1 is SGHNT and CDR2 is YYREEE (reference sequence). V was pared by 4 bases and J by 6 bases, with 25 bases between. CDR3 length: 17 amino acids. The CDR3 is CASSPLPSGVKVDGYTF. The CDR3 DNA reads as TGTGCCAGCAGCCCATTGCCTTCGGGGGTTAAGGTCGATGGCTACACCTTC.

The gene calls are TRBV6-6 and TRBJ2-1; D is unresolved. Between the trimmed V and J ends, which lost 6 bases and 9 bases, there was a span of 9 bases. This CDR3 region has 11 residues. Germline CDR1 reads MNHNY; CDR2 reads SVGAGI (reference sequence). DNA for the CDR3: TGTGCCAGCAGATCGCTAGGTGAGCAGTTCTTC. Translated: CASRSLGEQFF.

This chain links TRBV7-9 with TRBJ2-5, with D possibly being TRBD2 (6 bases). V lost 6 bases to trimming and J lost 2 bases, with 13 bases between them. The CDR3 runs to 14 residues. Per germline, CDR1 SEHNR and CDR2 FQNEAQ (reference sequence). The CDR3 DNA reads TGTGCCAGCAGGCTCCCCGGGACTCAAGAGACCCAGTACTTC. Protein sequence: CASRLPGTQETQYF.

This chain links TRBV6-5 with TRBJ2-7; 7 bases fit TRBD1. CDR1 is MNHEY, CDR2 SVGAGI, per germline. Trimming at V came to 4 bases and at J to 3 bases, leaving 9 bases not matched to a gene. The CDR3 loop spans 15 amino acids. The DNA of the CDR3 is TGTGCCAGCAGTTCCCAGACAGGGTTGGTCTACGAGCAGTACTTC. Protein product: CASSSQTGLVYEQYF.

The V gene is TRBV10-3, the J gene TRBJ2-1; tentative D call: TRBD1 (6 bases). The germline gives CDR1 ENHRY, CDR2 SYGVKD. V lost 6 bases, J lost 4 bases, and 13 bases lay in between. The CDR3 is 14 residues long. The CDR3 DNA follows: TGTGCCATCAGCGGCCGGGACAAATACAATGAGCAGTTCTTC. Encoded protein: CAISGRDKYNEQFF.

This rearrangement joins TRBV20-1 to TRBJ1-1; D is ambiguous. Germline V gene data show CDR1 as DFQATT and CDR2 as SNEGSKA (reference sequence). The CDR3 totals 11 residues. Trimming took 5 bases from V and 5 from J, leaving 9 bases between them. The CDR3 DNA is TGCAGTGCTCTCCCGGTGACTGAAGCTTTCTTT. This gives the protein CSALPVTEAFF.

This clone was observed once. The chain links TRBV5-5 to TRBJ2-7; D not resolved. In germline, CDR1 is SGHKS, CDR2 YYEKEE (reference sequence). This CDR3 spans 15 amino acids. V was shortened by 0 bases and J by 3 bases, with 13 bases between the two germline ends. The CDR3 sequence is CASSLEGGVGYEQYF. Here the CDR3 DNA reads TGTGCCAGCAGCTTGGAAGGCGGAGTCGGCTACGAGCAGTACTTC.

The chain employs TRBV5-1 and TRBJ2-3; D ambiguous. Trimming removed 6 bases at V and 2 bases at J, with 13 bases between. Germline assignment: CDR1 SGHRS and CDR2 YFSETQ. This CDR3 contains 14 residues. The CDR3, as DNA: TGCGCCAGCACCAAACAATCTTCCACAGATACGCAGTATTTT. As protein: CASTKQSSTDTQYF.

J is TRBJ2-3 and V is TRBV6-6; D is possibly TRBD1 (7 bases). V was trimmed by 2 bases and J by 5 bases, leaving 11 bases between them. This CDR3 is built from 14 residues. Per the germline V gene, CDR1 is MNHNY and CDR2 is SVGAGI (reference sequence). The CDR3 sequence: CASSYGQGGDTQYF. The CDR3 nucleotides read TGTGCCAGCAGTTACGGGCAGGGGGGAGATACGCAGTATTTT.

This rearrangement joins TRBV11-2 to TRBJ2-1; possibly TRBD2 for D (5 bases). CDR3 size: 17 residues. Deletions cut 0 bases from V and 9 bases from J, with 21 bases between. Germline values: CDR1 SGHAT, CDR2 FQNNGV. CDR3 in DNA: TGTGCCAGCAGCTTAGATCTTAGTCCGGGATCACATCGTGAGCAGTTCTTC. It encodes CASSLDLSPGSHREQFF.

The rearrangement links TRBV6-5 to TRBJ2-7; 13 bases align to TRBD2. The CDR3 consists of 15 residues. Losses at the gene ends were 5 bases for V and 4 bases for J; bases not matched to a gene: 5. Germline CDR1 is MNHEY and CDR2 is SVGAGI. The CDR3 coding sequence is TGTGCCAGCAGTCGAACACTAGCGGGAGGGTACGAGCAGTACTTC. Protein sequence: CASSRTLAGGYEQYF.

This chain's CDR3 is CAHRGGQGDTEAFF. The CDR3 DNA reads TGTGCCCACAGGGGGGGACAGGGGGACACTGAAGCTTTCTTT. V usage is TRBV10-3 and J usage is TRBJ1-1; TRBD1 agrees at 11 bases. CDR3 length: 14 amino acids. Per germline, CDR1 ENHRY and CDR2 SYGVKD. J lost 3 bases, V lost 11 bases, and 8 bases had no gene match.